This section outlines one TCR beta chain sequence together with its context. Its antigen remains unknown. Assay: immunoSEQ multiplex PCR; the TCRdb copy retains only in-frame clones and omits some. The sample yields a few hundred thousand clones, roughly 90% seen once. This sample is part of a study of Ad26.COV2.S vaccination and SARS-CoV-2 variants. Treatment given: roughly 18 received Ad26.COV2.S at low or high dose, single or two shots; roughly 5 received placebo; per-sample allocation not given. After the first vaccine or placebo injection, samples were drawn on day 63. This Boston cohort included adults aged 18-55 years. Germline CDR1 reads SGHTA; CDR2 reads FQGNSA. This CDR3 contains 15 residues. With 1 base removed from V and 2 bases from J, the gap between germline ends came to 10 bases. General study points: Measurements of TCR breadth and depth may have given underestimates of the total T cell responses.

The sequence was obtained from a person aged 18 to 59 who received the Ad26.COV2.S COVID-19 vaccine or a placebo. J is TRBJ2-3 and V is TRBV7-2; D is ambiguous. Here the sequenced sample was peripheral blood, taken in a trial of Ad26.COV2.S vaccine versus placebo. CDR3 sequence reads: CASSLEGITTDTQYF. The CDR3 DNA reads TGTGCCAGCAGCTTAGAGGGCATAACCACAGATACGCAGTATTTT.